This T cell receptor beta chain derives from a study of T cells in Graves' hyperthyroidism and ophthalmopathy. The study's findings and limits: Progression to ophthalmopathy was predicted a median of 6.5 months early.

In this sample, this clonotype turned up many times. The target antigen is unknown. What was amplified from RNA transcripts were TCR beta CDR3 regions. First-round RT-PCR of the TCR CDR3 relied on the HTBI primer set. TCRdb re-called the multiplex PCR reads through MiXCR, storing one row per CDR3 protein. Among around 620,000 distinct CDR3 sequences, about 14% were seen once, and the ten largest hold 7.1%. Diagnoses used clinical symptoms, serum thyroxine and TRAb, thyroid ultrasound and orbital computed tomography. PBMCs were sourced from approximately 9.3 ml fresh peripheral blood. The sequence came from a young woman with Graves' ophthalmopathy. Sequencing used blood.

The CDR3 DNA is TGTGCCAGCAGCCCCGAAGGGGGAAGGGGCTACGAGCAGTACTTC. It codes for CASSPEGGRGYEQYF. This chain joins TRBV9 and TRBJ2-7; tentative D call: TRBD1 (6 bases). The CDR3 has 15 amino acids. V dropped 4 bases and J dropped 3 bases, with 17 bases sitting between them. Looked up from germline, CDR1 is SGDLS and CDR2 is YYNGEE.